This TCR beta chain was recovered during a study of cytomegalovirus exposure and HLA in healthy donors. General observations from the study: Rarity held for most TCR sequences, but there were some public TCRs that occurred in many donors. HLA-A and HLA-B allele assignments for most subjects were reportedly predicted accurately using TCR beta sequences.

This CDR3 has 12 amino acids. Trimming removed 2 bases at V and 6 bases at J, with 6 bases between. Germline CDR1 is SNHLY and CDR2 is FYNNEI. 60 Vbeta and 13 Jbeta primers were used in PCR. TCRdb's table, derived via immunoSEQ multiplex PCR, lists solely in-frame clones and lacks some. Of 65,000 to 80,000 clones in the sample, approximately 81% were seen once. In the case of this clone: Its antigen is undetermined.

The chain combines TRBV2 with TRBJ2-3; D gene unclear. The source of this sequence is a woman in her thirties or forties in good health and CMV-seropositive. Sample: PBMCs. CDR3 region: CASSEQVDTQYF. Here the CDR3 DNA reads TGTGCCAGCAGTGAACAGGTTGATACGCAGTATTTT.